The following is a T cell receptor (beta chain) sequence with its context. The target antigen is unknown. Naive CD8 isolation took CD45RO-negative cells positively selected for CCR7 and excluded terminally differentiated effector memory CD45RA+ cells. Donation came from healthy HIV-negative adults that had no recent acute infections or vaccinations. Germline values: CDR1 SQVTM, CDR2 ANQGSEA. Trimming removed 5 bases from V and 8 bases from J, with 18 bases in between. The CDR3 is 13 amino acids. TCRdb's copy holds only in-frame clones and misses some; the assay was immunoSEQ multiplex PCR. The table shows some 2,100,000 clones, with about 93% occurring only once. This sample stems from a study of shared clonotypes between healthy human individuals. Study-wide findings and caveats: In general, naive subsets displayed greater estimated richness than memory subsets did.

The rearrangement links TRBV29-1 to TRBJ1-2, with a tentative D call TRBD1 (6 bases). Sequencing was carried out using naive CD8+ T cells from PBMCs. This clonotype originated in a man younger than 35 in good health. Some clones in this sample may be carry-over from other donors' samples. CDR3 sequence reads: CSVRTATHEGYTF. The CDR3 DNA follows: TGCAGCGTTCGGACAGCTACGCATGAGGGCTACACCTTC.